Below, 30 T cell receptor beta chains from the same sample are listed, as sequenced in a study of monozygotic twins with cystic fibrosis. TCRdb's copy holds only in-frame clones and misses some; the assay was immunoSEQ multiplex PCR. The repertoire holds about 36,000 clones, with 85% to 95% as singletons. The specimen was blood. Receptors originate from a boy aged 2 to 9 with cystic fibrosis.

In DNA form, the CDR3 reads TGTGCCAGCAGCGCGCCAACGAACACCGGGGAGCTGTTTTTT. It encodes CASSAPTNTGELFF. The genes are TRBV9 and TRBJ2-2; no clear D gene. Between the trimmed V and J ends, which lost 3 bases and 0 bases, there was a span of 6 bases. CDR1 and CDR2 (germline): SGDLS, YYNGEE. The CDR3 contains 14 residues. Supplemented by reference TRBV9 and TRBJ2-2, the full variable domain reads DSGVTQTPKHLITATGQRVTLRCSPRSGDLSVYWYQQSLDQGLQFLIQYYNGEERAKGNILERFSAQQFPDLHSELNLSSLELGDSALYFCASSAPTNTGELFFGEGSRLTVL.

This clone showed up just once. V is TRBV6-1 and J is TRBJ1-5; 8 bases are a match to TRBD1. CDR3 length: 15 residues. Germline trimming cut 5 bases from V and 4 bases from J; bases unmatched to any gene: 7. The germline V gene encodes CDR1 MNHNS and CDR2 SASEGT. The CDR3 loop reads CASSLGGTGNQPQHF. The CDR3 DNA reads TGTGCCAGCAGTCTCGGCGGGACAGGTAATCAGCCCCAGCATTTT.

The J gene is TRBJ2-7, the V gene TRBV5-5; unclear D gene. V was trimmed by 4 bases and J by 4 bases, leaving 9 bases between them. Per germline, CDR1 SGHKS and CDR2 YYEKEE (reference sequence). The length of the CDR3 is 12 residues. Written as DNA, the CDR3 is TGTGCCAGCAGCCGTGCAGGTTACGAGCAGTACTTC. Protein product: CASSRAGYEQYF.

The chain carries TRBV7-6 and TRBJ2-3; 11 nucleotides agree with TRBD2. V lost 0 bases to trimming and J lost 6 bases; unmatched junction nucleotides: 5. The length of the CDR3 is 16 residues. Germline lookup yields CDR1 SGHVS and CDR2 FNYEAQ. CDR3 sequence: CASSLAQGLAADTQYF. CDR3 bases: TGTGCCAGCAGCTTAGCGCAGGGACTAGCGGCGGATACGCAGTATTTT.

V is TRBV4-3 and J is TRBJ1-4; 7 bases are a match to TRBD1. Germline V gene data show CDR1 as LGHNA and CDR2 as YSLEER. The J segment lost 11 bases and the V segment lost 1 base, leaving 10 bases of the junction unmatched. The CDR3 totals 15 residues. Written as DNA, the CDR3 is TGCGCCAGCAGCCAAGGTGTCAGGGGGTTGGGGAAACTGTTTTTT. This translates into CASSQGVRGLGKLFF.

V is TRBV5-1 and J is TRBJ1-4, with D tentatively TRBD1 (5 bases). Per the germline V gene, CDR1 is SGHRS and CDR2 is YFSETQ. Trimming removed 1 base at V and 5 bases at J, with 12 bases between. This CDR3 comprises 15 residues. CDR3 amino acids: CASSLRGAENEKLFF. CDR3 bases: TGCGCCAGCAGCTTGCGCGGGGCAGAAAATGAAAAACTGTTTTTT.

The chain has TRBV2 and TRBJ1-5; D unresolved. The CDR3 sequence is 15 residues long. CDR1 is SNHLY and CDR2 is FYNNEI in the germline V gene. Trimming took off 6 bases at V and 0 bases at J, with 12 bases between the two ends. The CDR3 loop reads CASSEQFPSNQPQHF. The CDR3 DNA is TGTGCCAGCAGCGAACAGTTCCCTAGCAATCAGCCCCAGCATTTT.

The chain combines TRBV27 with TRBJ2-7; 10 bases fit TRBD1. CDR3 length: 15 residues. Germline trimming cut 4 bases from V and 3 bases from J; bases unmatched to any gene: 6. Germline loops: CDR1 MNHEY, CDR2 SMNVEV (reference sequence). The CDR3 nucleotides read TGTGCCAGCAGTTCAACGGGACAGGGGAACTACGAGCAGTACTTC. It translates to CASSSTGQGNYEQYF.

The chain carries TRBV27 and TRBJ2-1; D is possibly TRBD2 (6 bases). Trimming took 8 bases from V and 9 from J, leaving 14 bases between them. Germline assignment: CDR1 MNHEY and CDR2 SMNVEV (reference sequence). This CDR3 is 12 amino acids long. The CDR3 loop reads CASVTGVGEQFF. Written as DNA, the CDR3 is TGTGCCAGCGTGACGGGGGTGGGTGAGCAGTTCTTC.

The V call is TRBV7-9, the J call TRBJ2-7; D not resolved. Germline assignment: CDR1 SEHNR and CDR2 FQNEAQ (reference sequence). Deletions cut 5 bases from V and 2 bases from J, with 7 bases between. The CDR3 extends over 12 amino acids. The CDR3 here is CASSRTAYEQYF. The CDR3 DNA follows: TGTGCCAGCAGCCGGACGGCCTACGAGCAGTACTTC.

The rearrangement links TRBV27 to TRBJ1-2; tentative D call: TRBD1 (5 bases). Germline V gene lookup returns CDR1 MNHEY and CDR2 SMNVEV (reference sequence). V lost 3 bases and J 4 bases, leaving 15 bases between the germline ends. The CDR3 loop spans 15 amino acids. CDR3 DNA: TGTGCCAGCAGTTTGGGGGGATCCCCTCTCTATGGCTACACCTTC. Translating it yields CASSLGGSPLYGYTF.

This chain links TRBV15 with TRBJ1-1; the D gene is possibly TRBD1 (5 bases). Germline assignment: CDR1 LNHNV and CDR2 YYDKDF (reference sequence). CDR3 size: 14 residues. V was shortened by 5 bases and J by 5 bases, with 15 bases between the two germline ends. CDR3 nucleotides: TGTGCCACCAGCGCGGGACCCATGGGGACTGAAGCTTTCTTT. Its translation: CATSAGPMGTEAFF. Variable domain in full (rest from reference TRBV15 and TRBJ1-1): DAMVIQNPRYQVTQFGKPVTLSCSQTLNHNVMYWYQQKSSQAPKLLFHYYDKDFNNEADTPDNFQSRRPNTSFCFLDIRSPGLGDTAMYLCATSAGPMGTEAFFGQGTRLTVV.

This clone has only one observation. V gene TRBV2 combines with J gene TRBJ1-5; D ambiguous. The germline V gene encodes CDR1 SNHLY and CDR2 FYNNEI. V lost 7 bases to trimming and J lost 0 bases, with 7 bases between them. The CDR3 loop spans 13 amino acids. CDR3 loop: CASTMYSNQPQHF. For the CDR3, the DNA is TGTGCCAGCACGATGTATAGCAATCAGCCCCAGCATTTT.

V is TRBV18 and J is TRBJ2-1; D is uncertain. Germline-derived CDR1 and CDR2 are KGHSH and LQKENI. This CDR3 region has 13 residues. V lost 3 bases and J lost 8, with 11 bases in between. CDR3 region: CASSPALGDEQFF. Here the CDR3 DNA reads TGTGCCAGCTCACCCGCTCTGGGTGATGAGCAGTTCTTC.

This chain joins TRBV5-1 and TRBJ2-7, with a weak D call TRBD1 (5 bases). The V end was cut by 5 bases, the J end by 2 bases, with 14 bases between. Germline V gene lookup returns CDR1 SGHRS and CDR2 YFSETQ. This CDR3 comprises 14 residues. For the CDR3, the DNA is TGCGCCAGCAGAAGACCAGGGTTACCCTACGAGCAGTACTTC. Residues: CASRRPGLPYEQYF.

The V and J genes are TRBV9 and TRBJ2-2; 10 nucleotides agree with TRBD2. The CDR3 is 16 residues long. Germline V lookup: CDR1 SGDLS, CDR2 YYNGEE. J lost 4 bases, V lost 0 bases, and 3 bases had no gene match. CDR3 sequence: CASSVASGGATGELFF. In DNA, the CDR3 is TGTGCCAGCAGCGTAGCTAGCGGGGGCGCCACCGGGGAGCTGTTTTTT.

The V gene is TRBV18, the J gene TRBJ2-5; tentative D call: TRBD2 (5 bases). Germline V lookup: CDR1 KGHSH, CDR2 LQKENI. The V end was cut by 2 bases, the J end by 5 bases, with 12 bases between. This CDR3 has 14 amino acids. The CDR3 nucleotides read TGTGCCAGCTCACCATCTAGCCAGCGCGAGACCCAGTACTTC. This gives the protein CASSPSSQRETQYF.

V usage is TRBV30 and J usage is TRBJ1-6; D is unclear. Germline V gene sequence: CDR1 GTSNPN, CDR2 SVGIG (reference sequence). V was trimmed by 0 bases and J by 8 bases, leaving 8 bases between them. The CDR3 length is 13 residues. CDR3 sequence (DNA): TGTGCCTGGAGTGTGCCAGACCATTCACCCCTCCACTTT. As protein: CAWSVPDHSPLHF.

The V call is TRBV11-2, the J call TRBJ1-1, with D hard to call. Per germline, CDR1 SGHAT and CDR2 FQNNGV. V was cut by 0 bases and J by 3 bases, with 11 bases left in between. The CDR3 has 15 residues. CDR3 protein: CASSLEPGPYTEAFF. CDR3 sequence (DNA): TGTGCCAGCAGCTTAGAACCCGGGCCCTACACTGAAGCTTTCTTT. The variable domain in full, completed from reference TRBV11-2 and TRBJ1-1, reads EAGVAQSPRYKIIEKRQSVAFWCNPISGHATLYWYQQILGQGPKLLIQFQNNGVVDDSQLPKDRFSAERLKGVDSTLKIQPAKLEDSAVYLCASSLEPGPYTEAFFGQGTRLTVV.

This chain connects TRBV6-6 to TRBJ1-6, with D maybe TRBD1 (5 bases). The CDR3 has 16 amino acids. Germline-derived CDR1 and CDR2 are MNHNY and SVGAGI (reference sequence). Trimming took 0 bases from V and 0 from J, leaving 6 bases between them. The CDR3 DNA follows: TGTGCCAGCAGTTACTCGGGGGACTCCTATAATTCACCCCTCCACTTT. Its translation is CASSYSGDSYNSPLHF.

The genes are TRBV6-6 and TRBJ1-6, with D possibly TRBD1 on 5 matching bases. The length of the CDR3 is 16 residues. Germline lookup yields CDR1 MNHNY and CDR2 SVGAGI (reference sequence). Trimming removed 5 bases from V and 4 bases from J, with 15 bases in between. The CDR3 sequence is CASSPSSGRYNSPLHF. DNA for the CDR3: TGTGCCAGCAGTCCCTCTTCGGGACGTTATAATTCACCCCTCCACTTT.

The chain carries TRBV15 and TRBJ1-1; TRBD1 matches 9 bases. This CDR3 spans 15 amino acids. The V gene's germline CDR1 is LNHNV and CDR2 YYDKDF (reference sequence). The V gene end was trimmed by 3 bases and the J gene end by 0 bases; junction bases not matched to a gene: 2. The CDR3: CATSRDRGMNTEAFF. The CDR3 DNA follows: TGTGCCACCAGCAGGGACAGGGGTATGAACACTGAAGCTTTCTTT.

The chain employs TRBV2 and TRBJ2-3; D is perhaps TRBD2 (6 bases). The CDR3 has 16 residues. Germline V gene data show CDR1 as SNHLY and CDR2 as FYNNEI. V lost 1 base, J lost 2 bases, and 13 bases lay in between. The CDR3 bases are TGTGCCAGCAGTGAAGGACGGGCGGGGCCCACAGATACGCAGTATTTT. Protein: CASSEGRAGPTDTQYF.

V is TRBV14 and J is TRBJ2-5; D is uncertain. Germline values: CDR1 SGHDN, CDR2 FVKESK. V was pared by 4 bases and J by 1 base, with 13 bases between. The CDR3 loop spans 15 amino acids. As DNA, the CDR3 is TGTGCCAGCAGCCCCTTGGGGATCTTCCAAGAGACCCAGTACTTC. Protein product: CASSPLGIFQETQYF.

This clone was detected a few times. The J gene is TRBJ2-7, the V gene TRBV11-2; D gene ambiguous. In germline, CDR1 is SGHAT, CDR2 FQNNGV. The CDR3 is made up of 11 amino acids. Trimming pared 3 bases from V and 3 bases from J, leaving 3 bases between. CDR3 DNA: TGTGCCAGCAGCTTCTTCTACGAGCAGTACTTC. This translates into CASSFFYEQYF.

The J gene is TRBJ2-1, the V gene TRBV4-2; D remains ambiguous. This CDR3 region has 14 residues. The V and J ends lost 0 bases and 6 bases respectively, with 9 bases between them. CDR1 LGHNA and CDR2 YNFKEQ come from the germline V gene. The CDR3 loop is CASSQEGEVNEQFF. CDR3 bases: TGTGCCAGCAGCCAAGAGGGCGAAGTCAATGAGCAGTTCTTC.

The V and J genes are TRBV11-3 and TRBJ2-7, with TRBD2 as a possible D gene (5 bases). The length of the CDR3 is 14 residues. The V end lost 5 bases, the J end lost 6 bases, and 17 bases lay between the germline ends. CDR1 is SGHNT, CDR2 YENEEA, per germline. The CDR3 region is CASSPTSGGSEQYF. In nucleotides, the CDR3 is TGTGCCAGCAGCCCCACTTCCGGAGGTAGCGAGCAGTACTTC.

This chain links TRBV7-3 with TRBJ1-1; 7 bases agree with TRBD1. Germline V gene lookup returns CDR1 SGHTA and CDR2 FQGTGA. This CDR3 is built from 14 residues. Unmatched junction bases numbered 3, after V lost 5 bases and J lost 0 bases. CDR3 coding DNA: TGTGCCAGCAGCCCGGGACAGATGAACACTGAAGCTTTCTTT. Protein: CASSPGQMNTEAFF.

V is TRBV9 and J is TRBJ2-1; D tentatively fits TRBD1 or TRBD2 (5 bases each). Germline CDR1 SGDLS, CDR2 YYNGEE. The CDR3 length is 14 residues. V was shortened by 6 bases and J by 0 bases, with 10 bases between the two germline ends. The CDR3 sequence: CASMSGGSYNEQFF. CDR3 DNA sequence: TGTGCCAGCATGAGTGGGGGCTCCTACAATGAGCAGTTCTTC.

The V call is TRBV6-5, the J call TRBJ1-5; D not resolved. This CDR3 comprises 13 residues. CDR1 and CDR2 (germline): MNHEY, SVGAGI. V lost 6 bases and J 6 bases, leaving 12 bases between the germline ends. CDR3 nucleotide sequence: TGTGCCAGCAGCCGGACCAACGGTCAGCCCCAGCATTTT. This gives the protein CASSRTNGQPQHF.